This TCR beta chain was documented in a study of human T cells and chemical hapten exposure. At the level of the study: Upper inner arm skin measuring approximately 2 cm by approximately 2 cm received 2% DPC for sensitization. Study outcomes and limitations: Unchanged with DPC sensitization were TCRs above 1 in 1000 frequency.

As the library was built, unique molecular identifiers were attached to individual cDNA molecules. TCRdb itself ran the RACE reads through MiXCR, one entry per CDR3 protein. The sample has about 340,000 distinct CDR3 sequences; under 9% are singletons. This sample's time point: patch test 1, 2 weeks after DPC sensitization. Sample treatment: therapeutic diphenylcyclopropenone sensitization with weekly scalp DPC. Total RNA came from unfractionated whole blood. The table lists this clonotype with many counts. The antigen remains undetermined. V dropped 6 bases and J dropped 1 base, with 17 bases sitting between them. CDR3 length: 15 amino acids. Germline CDR1 and CDR2: SQVTM and ANQGSEA.

This receptor was identified in a woman between 18 and 29 years old with alopecia areata. Some clones in this sample may be carry-over from other donors' samples. The gene calls are TRBV29-1 and TRBJ2-3, with a possible D match to TRBD2 (6 bases). The sequenced sample was whole blood, obtained in connection with sensitization to the hapten diphenylcyclopropenone (DPC). The CDR3 coding sequence is TGCAGCGTGGCCGGCGGGGATCCTGGCACAGATACGCAGTATTTT. This gives the protein CSVAGGDPGTDTQYF.